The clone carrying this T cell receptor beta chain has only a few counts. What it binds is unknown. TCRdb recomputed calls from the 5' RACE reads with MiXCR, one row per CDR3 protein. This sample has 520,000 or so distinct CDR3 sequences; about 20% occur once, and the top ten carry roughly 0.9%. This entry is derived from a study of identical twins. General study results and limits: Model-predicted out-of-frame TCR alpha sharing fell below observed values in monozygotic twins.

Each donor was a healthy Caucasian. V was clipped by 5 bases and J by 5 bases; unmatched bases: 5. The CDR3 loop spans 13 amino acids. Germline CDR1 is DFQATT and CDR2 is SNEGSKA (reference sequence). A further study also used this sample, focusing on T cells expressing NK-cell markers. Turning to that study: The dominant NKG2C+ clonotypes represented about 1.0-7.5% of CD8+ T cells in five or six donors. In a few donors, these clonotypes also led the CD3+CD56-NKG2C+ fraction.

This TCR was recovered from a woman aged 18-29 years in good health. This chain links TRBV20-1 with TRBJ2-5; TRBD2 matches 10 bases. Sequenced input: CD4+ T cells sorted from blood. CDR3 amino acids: CSAPLAGRETQYF. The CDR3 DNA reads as TGCAGTGCTCCACTAGCGGGGAGGGAGACCCAGTACTTC.